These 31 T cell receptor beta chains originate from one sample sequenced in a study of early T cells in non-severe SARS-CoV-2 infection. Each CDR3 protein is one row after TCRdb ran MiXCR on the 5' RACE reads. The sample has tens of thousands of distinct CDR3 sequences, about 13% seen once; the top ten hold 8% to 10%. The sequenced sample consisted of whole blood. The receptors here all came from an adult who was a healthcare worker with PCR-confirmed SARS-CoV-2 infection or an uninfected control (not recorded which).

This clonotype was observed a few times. The CDR3 protein is CASTPGLALNTEAFF. The CDR3 nucleotides are TGTGCCAGCACACCAGGCCTCGCGTTGAACACTGAAGCTTTCTTT. This chain uses TRBV3-1 with TRBJ1-1, with D hard to call. The CDR3 length is 15 residues. With 7 bases removed from V and 0 bases from J, the gap between germline ends came to 15 bases. Germline lookup yields CDR1 LGHDT and CDR2 YNNKEL (reference sequence).

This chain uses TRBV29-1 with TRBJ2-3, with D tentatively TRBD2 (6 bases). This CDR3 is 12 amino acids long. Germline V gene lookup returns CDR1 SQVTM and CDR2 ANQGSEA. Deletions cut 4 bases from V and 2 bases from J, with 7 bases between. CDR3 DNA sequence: TGCAGCGTTGGGCGGGACACAGATACGCAGTATTTT. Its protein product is CSVGRDTDTQYF.

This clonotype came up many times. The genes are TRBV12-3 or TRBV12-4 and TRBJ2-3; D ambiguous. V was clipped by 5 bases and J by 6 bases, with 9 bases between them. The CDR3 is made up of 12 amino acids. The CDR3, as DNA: TGTGCCAGCAGTACCACAAGGGATACGCAGTATTTT. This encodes CASSTTRDTQYF.

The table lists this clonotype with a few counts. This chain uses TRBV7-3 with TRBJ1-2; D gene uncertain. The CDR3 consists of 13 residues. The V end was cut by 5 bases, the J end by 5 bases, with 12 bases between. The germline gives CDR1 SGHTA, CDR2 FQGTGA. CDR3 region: CASSREGAYGYTF. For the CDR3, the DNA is TGTGCCAGCAGCCGGGAAGGAGCTTATGGCTACACCTTC.

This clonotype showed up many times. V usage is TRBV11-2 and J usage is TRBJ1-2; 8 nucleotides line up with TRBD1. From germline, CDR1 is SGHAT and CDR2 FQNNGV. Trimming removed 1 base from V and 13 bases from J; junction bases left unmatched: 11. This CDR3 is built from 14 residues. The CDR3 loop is CASSLVYADRVITF. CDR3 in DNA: TGTGCCAGCAGCTTAGTGTACGCGGACAGGGTTATCACCTTC.

CDR3 protein: CASSRLSTEAFF. In DNA, the CDR3 is TGTGCCAGCAGTAGGCTGAGCACTGAAGCTTTCTTT. The chain combines TRBV12-3 or TRBV12-4 with TRBJ1-1; D uncertain. V was trimmed by 5 bases and J by 4 bases, leaving 8 bases between them. The CDR3 totals 12 residues.

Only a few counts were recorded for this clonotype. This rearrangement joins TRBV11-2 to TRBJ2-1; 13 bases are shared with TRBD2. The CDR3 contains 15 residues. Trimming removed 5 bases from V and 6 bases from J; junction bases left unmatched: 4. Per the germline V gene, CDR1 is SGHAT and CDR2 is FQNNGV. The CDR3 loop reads CASSTRTSGGNEQFF. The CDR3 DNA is TGTGCCAGCAGCACCAGGACTAGCGGGGGCAATGAGCAGTTCTTC.

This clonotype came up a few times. The CDR3 sequence: CSVWTSGRNNEQFF. The DNA for the CDR3 is TGCAGCGTTTGGACTAGCGGGAGGAACAATGAGCAGTTCTTC. The chain joins TRBV29-1 to TRBJ2-1, with 14 bases fitting TRBD2. Trimming removed 5 bases from V and 5 bases from J; junction bases left unmatched: 2. CDR3 size: 14 residues. From germline, CDR1 is SQVTM and CDR2 ANQGSEA.

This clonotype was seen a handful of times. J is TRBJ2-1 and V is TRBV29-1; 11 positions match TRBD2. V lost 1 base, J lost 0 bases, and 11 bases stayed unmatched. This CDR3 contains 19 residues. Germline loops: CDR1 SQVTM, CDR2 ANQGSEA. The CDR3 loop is CSVEGWGSGRASSYNEQFF. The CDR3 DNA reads TGCAGCGTTGAAGGATGGGGTAGCGGGAGGGCCAGCTCCTACAATGAGCAGTTCTTC.

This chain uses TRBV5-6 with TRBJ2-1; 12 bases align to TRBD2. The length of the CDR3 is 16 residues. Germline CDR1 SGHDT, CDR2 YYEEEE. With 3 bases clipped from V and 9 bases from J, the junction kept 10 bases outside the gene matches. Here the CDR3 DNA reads TGTGCCAGCAGCTGGGCCACTAGCGGGAGGATAGGTGAGCAGTTCTTC. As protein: CASSWATSGRIGEQFF.

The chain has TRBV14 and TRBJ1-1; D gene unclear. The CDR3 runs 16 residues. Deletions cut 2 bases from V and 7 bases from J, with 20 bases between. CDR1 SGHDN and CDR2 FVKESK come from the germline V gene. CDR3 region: CASSQLRTGIEIEAFF. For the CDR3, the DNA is TGTGCCAGCAGCCAACTCCGGACCGGAATCGAGATTGAAGCTTTCTTT.

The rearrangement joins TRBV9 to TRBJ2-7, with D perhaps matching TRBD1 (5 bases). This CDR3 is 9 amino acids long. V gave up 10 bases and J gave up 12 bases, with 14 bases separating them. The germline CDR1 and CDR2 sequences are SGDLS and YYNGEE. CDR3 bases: TGTGCCTTGGGGCGCGGAACGTACTTC. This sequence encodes CALGRGTYF.

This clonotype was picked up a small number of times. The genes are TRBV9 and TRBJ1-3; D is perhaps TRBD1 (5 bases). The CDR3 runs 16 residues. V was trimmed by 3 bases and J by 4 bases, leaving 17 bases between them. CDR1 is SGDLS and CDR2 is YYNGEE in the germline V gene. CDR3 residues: CASSADPGRAGNTIYF. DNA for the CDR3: TGTGCCAGCAGCGCTGACCCAGGCAGGGCCGGAAACACCATATATTTT.

CDR3 DNA sequence: TGCGCCAGCAGTGGGGCCCCTCAATTGGAGCAGTTCTTC. Encoded protein: CASSGAPQLEQFF. The genes are TRBV10-2 and TRBJ2-1, with D unresolved. Germline lookup yields CDR1 WSHSY and CDR2 SAAADI. The CDR3 runs 13 residues. V lost 4 bases, J lost 10 bases, and 14 bases lay in between.

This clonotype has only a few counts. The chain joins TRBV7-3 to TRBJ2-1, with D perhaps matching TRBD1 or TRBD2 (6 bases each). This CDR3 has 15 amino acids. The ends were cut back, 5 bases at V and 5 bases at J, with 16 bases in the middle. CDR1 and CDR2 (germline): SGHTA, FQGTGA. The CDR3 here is CASSLRGDPNNEQFF. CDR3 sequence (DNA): TGTGCCAGCAGCCTAAGGGGGGATCCAAACAATGAGCAGTTCTTC.

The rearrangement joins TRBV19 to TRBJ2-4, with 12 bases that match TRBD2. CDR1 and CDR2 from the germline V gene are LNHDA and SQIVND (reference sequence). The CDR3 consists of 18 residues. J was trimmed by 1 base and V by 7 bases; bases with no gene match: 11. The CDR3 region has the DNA TGTGCCAGTACTCCCGGACTAGCGGGGAGGTCGGCCAAAAACATTCAGTACTTC. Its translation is CASTPGLAGRSAKNIQYF.

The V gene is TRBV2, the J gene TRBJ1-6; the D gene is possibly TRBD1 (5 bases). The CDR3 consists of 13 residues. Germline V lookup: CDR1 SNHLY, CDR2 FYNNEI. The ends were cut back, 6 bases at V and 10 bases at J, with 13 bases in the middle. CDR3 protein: CASRGTGESPLHF. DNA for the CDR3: TGTGCCAGCAGGGGGACGGGGGAGTCACCCCTCCACTTT.

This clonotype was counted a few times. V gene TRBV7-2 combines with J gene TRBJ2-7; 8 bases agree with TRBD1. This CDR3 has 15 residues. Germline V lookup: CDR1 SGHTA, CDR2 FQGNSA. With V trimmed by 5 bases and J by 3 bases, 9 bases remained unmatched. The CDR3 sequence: CASSLKTGENYEQYF. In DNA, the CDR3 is TGTGCCAGCAGCCTTAAGACAGGGGAGAACTACGAGCAGTACTTC.

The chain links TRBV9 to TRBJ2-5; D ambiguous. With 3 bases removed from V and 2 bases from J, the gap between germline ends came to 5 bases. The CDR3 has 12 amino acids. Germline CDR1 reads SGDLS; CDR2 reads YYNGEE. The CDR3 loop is CASSDTQETQYF. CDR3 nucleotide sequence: TGTGCCAGCAGCGACACACAAGAGACCCAGTACTTC.

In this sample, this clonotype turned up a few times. The CDR3 nucleotides read TGTGCCAGCAGCTTCTACAGGGGACTTTCACGATTGAACACTGAAGCTTTCTTT. Protein: CASSFYRGLSRLNTEAFF. V gene TRBV7-9 combines with J gene TRBJ1-1; TRBD1 matches at 7 bases. This CDR3 is 18 amino acids long. The J segment lost 0 bases and the V segment lost 3 bases, leaving 13 bases of the junction unmatched. The germline V gene has CDR1 SEHNR and CDR2 FQNEAQ (reference sequence).

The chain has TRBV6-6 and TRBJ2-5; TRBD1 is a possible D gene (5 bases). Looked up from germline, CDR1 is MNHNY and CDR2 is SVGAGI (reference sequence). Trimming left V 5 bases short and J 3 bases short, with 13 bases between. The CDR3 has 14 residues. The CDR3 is CASSPQGREETQYF. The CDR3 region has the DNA TGTGCCAGCAGTCCCCAGGGTAGGGAAGAGACCCAGTACTTC.

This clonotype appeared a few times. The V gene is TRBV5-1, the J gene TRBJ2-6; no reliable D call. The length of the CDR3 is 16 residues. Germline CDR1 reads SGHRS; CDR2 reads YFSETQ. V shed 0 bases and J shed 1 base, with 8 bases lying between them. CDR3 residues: CASSLAMKSGANVLTF. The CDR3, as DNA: TGCGCCAGCAGCTTGGCCATGAAATCTGGGGCCAACGTCCTGACTTTC. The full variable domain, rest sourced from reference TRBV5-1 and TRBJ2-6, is KAGVTQTPRYLIKTRGQQVTLSCSPISGHRSVSWYQQTPGQGLQFLFEYFSETQRNKGNFPGRFSGRQFSNSRSEMNVSTLELGDSALYLCASSLAMKSGANVLTFGAGSRLTVL.

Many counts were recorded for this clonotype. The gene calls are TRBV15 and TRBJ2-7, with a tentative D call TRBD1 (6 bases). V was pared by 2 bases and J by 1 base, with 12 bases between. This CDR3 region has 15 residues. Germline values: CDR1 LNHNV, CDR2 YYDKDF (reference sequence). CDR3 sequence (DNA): TGTGCCACCAGCAGATCATTGGGACAATCCTACGAGCAGTACTTC. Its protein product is CATSRSLGQSYEQYF.

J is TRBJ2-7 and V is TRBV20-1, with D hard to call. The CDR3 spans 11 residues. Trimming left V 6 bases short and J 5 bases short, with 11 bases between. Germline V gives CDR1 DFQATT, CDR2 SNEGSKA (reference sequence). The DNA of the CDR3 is TGCAGTGCGCGGCTAGGCCACGAGCAGTACTTC. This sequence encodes CSARLGHEQYF.

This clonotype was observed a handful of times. The DNA of the CDR3 is TGTGCCAGCAGTCAGGCGGGAAGGACCCAGTACTTC. This sequence encodes CASSQAGRTQYF. The chain employs TRBV28 and TRBJ2-5, with D possibly matching TRBD2 (6 bases). Germline CDR1 and CDR2: MDHEN and SYDVKM. The V and J ends lost 5 bases and 7 bases respectively, with 11 bases between them. The CDR3 totals 12 residues. The full variable domain, rest sourced from reference TRBV28 and TRBJ2-5, is DVKVTQSSRYLVKRTGEKVFLECVQDMDHENMFWYRQDPGLGLRLIYFSYDVKMKEKGDIPEGYSVSREKKERFSLILESASTNQTSMYLCASSQAGRTQYFGPGTRLLVL.

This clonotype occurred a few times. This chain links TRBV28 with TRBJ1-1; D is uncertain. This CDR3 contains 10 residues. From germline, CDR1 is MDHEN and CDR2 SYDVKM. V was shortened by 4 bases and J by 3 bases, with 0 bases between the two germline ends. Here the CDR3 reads CASSYTEAFF. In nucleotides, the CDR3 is TGTGCCAGCAGTTACACTGAAGCTTTCTTT. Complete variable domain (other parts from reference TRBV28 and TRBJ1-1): DVKVTQSSRYLVKRTGEKVFLECVQDMDHENMFWYRQDPGLGLRLIYFSYDVKMKEKGDIPEGYSVSREKKERFSLILESASTNQTSMYLCASSYTEAFFGQGTRLTVV.

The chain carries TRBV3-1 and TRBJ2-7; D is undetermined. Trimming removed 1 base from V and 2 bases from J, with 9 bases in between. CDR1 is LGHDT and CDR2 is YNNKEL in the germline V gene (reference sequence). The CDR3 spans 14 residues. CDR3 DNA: TGTGCCAGCAGCCAAGTCCGGGCGACCTACGAGCAGTACTTC. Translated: CASSQVRATYEQYF.

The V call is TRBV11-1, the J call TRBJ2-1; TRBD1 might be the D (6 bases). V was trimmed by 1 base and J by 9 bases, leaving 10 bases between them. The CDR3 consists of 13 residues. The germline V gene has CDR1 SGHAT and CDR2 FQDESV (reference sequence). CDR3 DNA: TGTGCCAGCAGCTTAGACTCCAGGGGTGAGCAGTTCTTC. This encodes CASSLDSRGEQFF. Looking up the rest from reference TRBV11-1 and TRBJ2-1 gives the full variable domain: EAEVAQSPRYKITEKSQAVAFWCDPISGHATLYWYRQILGQGPELLVQFQDESVVDDSQLPKDRFSAERLKGVDSTLKIQPAELGDSAMYLCASSLDSRGEQFFGPGTRLTVL.

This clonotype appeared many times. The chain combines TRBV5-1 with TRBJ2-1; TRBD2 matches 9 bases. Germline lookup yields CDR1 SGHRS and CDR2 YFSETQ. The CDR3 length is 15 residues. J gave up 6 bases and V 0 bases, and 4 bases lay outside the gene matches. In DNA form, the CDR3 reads TGCGCCAGCAGCTTGGTGGAGACTAGCGGCAATGAGCAGTTCTTC. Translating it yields CASSLVETSGNEQFF. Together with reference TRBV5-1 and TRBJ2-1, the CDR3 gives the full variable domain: KAGVTQTPRYLIKTRGQQVTLSCSPISGHRSVSWYQQTPGQGLQFLFEYFSETQRNKGNFPGRFSGRQFSNSRSEMNVSTLELGDSALYLCASSLVETSGNEQFFGPGTRLTVL.

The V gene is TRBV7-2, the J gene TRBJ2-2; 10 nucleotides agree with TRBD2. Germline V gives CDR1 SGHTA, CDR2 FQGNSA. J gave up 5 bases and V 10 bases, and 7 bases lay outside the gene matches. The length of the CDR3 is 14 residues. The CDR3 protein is CATKREGSTGELFF. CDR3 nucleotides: TGTGCCACCAAGCGGGAGGGCTCGACCGGGGAGCTGTTTTTT.

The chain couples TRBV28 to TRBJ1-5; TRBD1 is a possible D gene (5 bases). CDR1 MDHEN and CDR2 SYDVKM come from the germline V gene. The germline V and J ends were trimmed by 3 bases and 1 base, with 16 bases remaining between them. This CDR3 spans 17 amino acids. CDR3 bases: TGTGCCAGCAGTTTGGTTCGGGGCCTCGGGAGCAATCAGCCCCAGCATTTT. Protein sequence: CASSLVRGLGSNQPQHF.